This paragraph reports one TCR beta chain. Its antigen is as yet unknown. The sample is drawn from a study of lymphopenia after photon versus proton radiotherapy. The study's findings and limits: After the lymphocyte nadir, photon-treated repertoires showed oligoclonal expansion, especially of CD8+ Temra cells. Survival link was tested only in deceased patients; proton benefit remains a possibility. Proton therapy kept repertoires fairly stable, unlike photons, which gained effector/memory cells. Larger post-nadir TCR diversity loss correlated inversely with survival in deceased patients.

TCRdb keeps only in-frame clones here, not all; method: immunoSEQ multiplex PCR. The data hold 18,000 or so clones, with approximately 86% observed a single time. Germline V lookup: CDR1 WSHSY, CDR2 SAAADI. The CDR3 extends over 15 amino acids. V lost 7 bases and J lost 4; bases outside the gene matches: 9. The sequence derives from a man between 65 and 79 years old with pancreatic cancer. The chain joins TRBV10-2 to TRBJ2-1, with 8 bases fitting TRBD2. Here the sequenced sample was peripheral blood, taken from a patient treated with proton-based radiotherapy. CDR3 DNA: TGCGCCAGCAATCCTACTAGCGGAACGTACAATGAGCAGTTCTTC. Encoded protein: CASNPTSGTYNEQFF.